These 28 T cell receptor beta chains came from one sample sequenced in a study of OX40 agonist ivuxolimab in advanced cancers. The library relied on the immunoSEQ multiplex PCR assay. What TCRdb holds here is the immuneACCESS table cut down to in-frame rearrangements. Part of the clones is not present; checked against another copy, under half of the missing clones reflect an unresolved V gene, and the others are unexplained. The sample profile shows 15,000 to 20,000 clones; about 84% of them were found once. In total, the top ten clones hold approximately 14% of the sample. Source: CD4+ or CD8+ T cells sorted from blood, taken in a trial of the OX40 agonist ivuxolimab. All receptors derive from an adult with an advanced solid tumor such as melanoma, head and neck, liver or kidney cancer.

The J gene is TRBJ1-1, the V gene TRBV4-1, with TRBD1 matching over 8 bases. Trimming took 3 bases from V and 3 from J; bases not matched to a gene: 6. CDR1 is MGHRA and CDR2 is YSYEKL in the germline V gene. This CDR3 comprises 15 residues. CDR3 sequence reads: CASSQRTGRDTEAFF. DNA for the CDR3: TGCGCCAGCAGCCAGAGGACAGGGAGGGACACTGAAGCTTTCTTT.

The rearrangement links TRBV10-3 to TRBJ2-6; D unresolved. V was trimmed by 2 bases and J by 0 bases, leaving 14 bases between them. The CDR3 has 18 amino acids. In germline, CDR1 is ENHRY, CDR2 SYGVKD. The CDR3 protein is CAISEGPPTRSGANVLTF. The CDR3 region has the DNA TGTGCCATCAGTGAGGGACCCCCCACGCGCTCTGGGGCCAACGTCCTGACTTTC.

V gene TRBV27 combines with J gene TRBJ1-6; D ambiguous. This CDR3 is built from 15 residues. Trimming shortened V by 1 base and J by 7 bases, and 11 bases separated the two germline ends. Germline loops: CDR1 MNHEY, CDR2 SMNVEV (reference sequence). CDR3 region: CASSLYHNLNSPLHF. CDR3 sequence (DNA): TGTGCCAGCAGTTTATATCACAACTTAAATTCACCCCTCCACTTT.

The V and J genes are TRBV5-1 and TRBJ2-2; 10 bases fit TRBD2. Trimming removed 4 bases from V and 2 bases from J; junction bases left unmatched: 5. CDR1 is SGHRS, CDR2 YFSETQ, per germline. The CDR3 covers 16 residues. CDR3 sequence: CASSPILAGNTGELFF. As DNA, the CDR3 is TGCGCCAGCAGCCCGATACTAGCGGGAAACACCGGGGAGCTGTTTTTT.

The V and J genes are TRBV7-6 and TRBJ2-1; a weak D match, TRBD2 (6 bases). Germline loops: CDR1 SGHVS, CDR2 FNYEAQ. V lost 0 bases to trimming and J lost 5 bases, with 11 bases between them. The CDR3 is 15 residues long. In nucleotides, the CDR3 is TGTGCCAGCAGCTTAGCGCGGGAAGGGGACAATGAGCAGTTCTTC. It encodes CASSLAREGDNEQFF.

V usage is TRBV20-1 and J usage is TRBJ2-3; the D is unclear. The V end lost 3 bases, the J end lost 4 bases, and 2 bases lay between the germline ends. Per germline, CDR1 DFQATT and CDR2 SNEGSKA (reference sequence). This CDR3 region has 10 residues. The CDR3 loop is CSASADTQYF. In DNA form, the CDR3 reads TGCAGTGCTAGTGCAGATACGCAGTATTTT.

This clone is classed as medium-sized. The chain couples TRBV5-1 to TRBJ2-7, with 7 bases that match TRBD1. From germline, CDR1 is SGHRS and CDR2 YFSETQ. The CDR3 is 15 residues long. V shed 0 bases, J shed 5 bases, and the junction held 8 bases outside the gene matches. This chain's CDR3 is CASSLVAGGLDEQYF. The CDR3 nucleotides read TGCGCCAGCAGCTTGGTGGCAGGGGGTTTGGACGAGCAGTACTTC.

The rearrangement uses TRBV28 and TRBJ2-6, with unresolved D. V lost 5 bases and J lost 0, with 11 bases in between. In germline, CDR1 is MDHEN, CDR2 SYDVKM. The CDR3 consists of 16 residues. The CDR3 nucleotides are TGTGCCAGCAGTCCCCGGCAGGCCTCTGGGGCCAACGTCCTGACTTTC. Protein: CASSPRQASGANVLTF.

V gene TRBV9 combines with J gene TRBJ1-4; TRBD1 might be the D (6 bases). The CDR3 contains 15 residues. Germline V gene sequence: CDR1 SGDLS, CDR2 YYNGEE. Deletions cut 0 bases from V and 4 bases from J, with 10 bases between. The CDR3 region is CASSVDQGHNEKLFF. The CDR3 coding sequence is TGTGCCAGCAGCGTAGACCAGGGACATAATGAAAAACTGTTTTTT.

V gene TRBV4-1 combines with J gene TRBJ2-2; TRBD1 aligns across 8 bases. The germline gives CDR1 MGHRA, CDR2 YSYEKL. Trimming took 4 bases from V and 3 from J; bases not matched to a gene: 7. This CDR3 spans 16 amino acids. CDR3 DNA: TGCGCCAGCAGCCTTTCAGGGGGCGCGGACACCGGGGAGCTGTTTTTT. Amino acid sequence: CASSLSGGADTGELFF.

The rearrangement joins TRBV6-5 to TRBJ1-5; 7 positions match TRBD1. This CDR3 has 16 amino acids. The germline V gene has CDR1 MNHEY and CDR2 SVGAGI. With V trimmed by 4 bases and J by 1 base, 7 bases remained unmatched. DNA for the CDR3: TGTGCCAGCAGTTCTAGAAAGGGACAGAGCAATCAGCCCCAGCATTTT. It encodes CASSSRKGQSNQPQHF.

V is TRBV7-3 and J is TRBJ2-3; no firm D call. The V end was cut by 5 bases, the J end by 2 bases, with 8 bases between. The germline V gene encodes CDR1 SGHTA and CDR2 FQGTGA. CDR3 length: 13 amino acids. DNA of the CDR3: TGTGCCAGCAGCCTTGGGTTCACAGATACGCAGTATTTT. Its translation is CASSLGFTDTQYF. Using reference TRBV7-3 and TRBJ2-3 for the parts outside the CDR3, the full variable domain is GAGVSQTPSNKVTEKGKYVELRCDPISGHTALYWYRQSLGQGPEFLIYFQGTGAADDSGLPNDRFFAVRPEGSVSTLKIQRTERGDSAVYLCASSLGFTDTQYFGPGTRLTVL.

The chain joins TRBV19 to TRBJ1-1; 8 bases fit TRBD1. V lost 7 bases, J lost 8 bases, and 6 bases stayed unmatched. Per the germline V gene, CDR1 is LNHDA and CDR2 is SQIVND (reference sequence). This CDR3 region has 12 residues. The CDR3: CASTPDRVEAFF. CDR3 nucleotide sequence: TGTGCCAGTACCCCGGACAGGGTAGAAGCTTTCTTT. Full variable domain (missing parts from reference TRBV19 and TRBJ1-1): DGGITQSPKYLFRKEGQNVTLSCEQNLNHDAMYWYRQDPGQGLRLIYYSQIVNDFQKGDIAEGYSVSREKKESFPLTVTSAQKNPTAFYLCASTPDRVEAFFGQGTRLTVV.

The V gene is TRBV5-1, the J gene TRBJ1-4, with D unresolved. V gave up 2 bases and J gave up 5 bases, with 7 bases separating them. Germline lookup yields CDR1 SGHRS and CDR2 YFSETQ. This CDR3 spans 13 amino acids. The CDR3 coding sequence is TGCGCCAGCAGCTTTTCTGGGAATGAAAAACTGTTTTTT. Protein sequence: CASSFSGNEKLFF.

This clone has a handful of counts. The rearrangement links TRBV9 to TRBJ1-4; D ambiguous. CDR1 is SGDLS and CDR2 is YYNGEE in the germline V gene. V was clipped by 4 bases and J by 3 bases, with 10 bases between them. The CDR3 is made up of 14 amino acids. The CDR3 sequence: CASSRLEANEKLFF. Here the CDR3 DNA reads TGTGCCAGCAGCCGGCTGGAAGCTAATGAAAAACTGTTTTTT. The full variable domain, rest sourced from reference TRBV9 and TRBJ1-4, is DSGVTQTPKHLITATGQRVTLRCSPRSGDLSVYWYQQSLDQGLQFLIQYYNGEERAKGNILERFSAQQFPDLHSELNLSSLELGDSALYFCASSRLEANEKLFFGSGTQLSVL.

V is TRBV5-1 and J is TRBJ2-6; no firm D call. The germline V gene has CDR1 SGHRS and CDR2 YFSETQ. This CDR3 spans 15 amino acids. V was cut by 4 bases and J by 0 bases, with 8 bases left in between. The CDR3 DNA reads TGCGCCAGCAGCCCGTACTCCTCTGGGGCCAACGTCCTGACTTTC. This encodes CASSPYSSGANVLTF.

The chain combines TRBV5-6 with TRBJ2-5; 10 nucleotides agree with TRBD1. Germline V lookup: CDR1 SGHDT, CDR2 YYEEEE. Trimming took 5 bases from V and 7 from J; bases not matched to a gene: 8. This CDR3 comprises 14 residues. CDR3 nucleotides: TGTGCCAGCAGGAGGACAGGGGGAATGGGGACCCAGTACTTC. This encodes CASRRTGGMGTQYF.

V and J are TRBV12-2 and TRBJ2-1; the D call of TRBD1 is as the table states it, not checked on the DNA. TRBV12-2 corresponds to a pseudogene. This CDR3 has 15 amino acids. The CDR3 region is CASRLEECRAVEQFF. The DNA for the CDR3 is TGTGCAAGTCGCTTAGAGGAATGCAGGGCGGTTGAGCAGTTCTTC.

The chain carries TRBV5-4 and TRBJ1-2, with 8 bases fitting TRBD1. Germline trimming cut 6 bases from V and 0 bases from J; bases unmatched to any gene: 4. Germline V CDR1 and CDR2: SGHNT, YYREEE (reference sequence). The CDR3 is 14 amino acids. The CDR3, as DNA: TGTGCCAGCAACTCAGGGGGCTCTAACTATGGCTACACCTTC. Its protein product is CASNSGGSNYGYTF.

This chain connects TRBV5-6 to TRBJ2-4, with D perhaps being TRBD1 or TRBD2 (5 bases each). The germline CDR1 and CDR2 sequences are SGHDT and YYEEEE. V was cut by 0 bases and J by 2 bases, with 6 bases left in between. The CDR3 spans 14 residues. Written as DNA, the CDR3 is TGTGCCAGCAGCTTGGGGGGGTCCAAAAACATTCAGTACTTC. This codes for CASSLGGSKNIQYF. Drawing the rest from reference TRBV5-6 and TRBJ2-4, the complete variable domain is DAGVTQSPTHLIKTRGQQVTLRCSPKSGHDTVSWYQQALGQGPQFIFQYYEEEERQRGNFPDRFSGHQFPNYSSELNVNALLLGDSALYLCASSLGGSKNIQYFGAGTRLSVL.

This chain joins TRBV15 and TRBJ2-3, with D perhaps matching TRBD2 (6 bases). The germline CDR1 and CDR2 sequences are LNHNV and YYDKDF (reference sequence). The CDR3 is 13 residues long. Trimming removed 9 bases from V and 6 bases from J, with 16 bases in between. For the CDR3, the DNA is TGTGCCACAAAGGGCGGGGCGTCGGATACGCAGTATTTT. Translated: CATKGGASDTQYF. Supplemented by reference TRBV15 and TRBJ2-3, the full variable domain reads DAMVIQNPRYQVTQFGKPVTLSCSQTLNHNVMYWYQQKSSQAPKLLFHYYDKDFNNEADTPDNFQSRRPNTSFCFLDIRSPGLGDTAMYLCATKGGASDTQYFGPGTRLTVL.

This rearrangement joins TRBV5-6 to TRBJ2-1, with a possible D match to TRBD2 (6 bases). This CDR3 has 17 residues. The germline gives CDR1 SGHDT, CDR2 YYEEEE. The V gene lost 4 bases and the J gene lost 5 bases, with 22 bases spanning the gap. The CDR3 DNA is TGTGCCAGCAGCCTCCGCCAGGGAGCGACTAGACACAATGAGCAGTTCTTC. Translation: CASSLRQGATRHNEQFF.

This chain uses TRBV13 with TRBJ2-7; unclear D gene. The CDR3 runs to 13 residues. Germline CDR1 reads PRHDT; CDR2 reads FYEKMQ (reference sequence). The V and J ends lost 5 bases and 2 bases respectively, with 10 bases between them. CDR3 sequence (DNA): TGTGCCAGCAGCCTAGAGTCCGCCTACGAGCAGTACTTC. This encodes CASSLESAYEQYF.

J is TRBJ1-1 and V is TRBV11-2, with TRBD1 identical over 8 bases. The junction had 9 bases not matched to a gene; V was cut back by 5 bases and J by 10 bases. Germline V CDR1 and CDR2: SGHAT, FQNNGV. CDR3 length equals 13 residues. The CDR3 sequence: CASSLSGQGPAFF. The CDR3 DNA sequence: TGTGCCAGCAGCCTATCCGGACAGGGCCCAGCTTTCTTT.

The chain is built from TRBV5-4 and TRBJ1-2; 8 bases are shared with TRBD1. CDR3 length: 15 amino acids. V lost 0 bases to trimming and J lost 4 bases; unmatched junction nucleotides: 5. Looked up from germline, CDR1 is SGHNT and CDR2 is YYREEE (reference sequence). In nucleotides, the CDR3 is TGTGCCAGCAGCTTGGGGGCAGGGGGCGGCTATGGCTACACCTTC. Protein: CASSLGAGGGYGYTF. The full variable domain, rest sourced from reference TRBV5-4 and TRBJ1-2, is ETGVTQSPTHLIKTRGQQVTLRCSSQSGHNTVSWYQQALGQGPQFIFQYYREEENGRGNFPPRFSGLQFPNYSSELNVNALELDDSALYLCASSLGAGGGYGYTFGSGTRLTVV.

The chain joins TRBV7-2 to TRBJ2-1; D remains ambiguous. V lost 5 bases, J lost 13 bases, and 21 bases lay in between. Germline CDR1 is SGHTA and CDR2 is FQGNSA. CDR3 length: 14 residues. CDR3 residues: CASSLNGPGVGQFF. CDR3 coding DNA: TGTGCCAGCAGCCTCAACGGACCCGGTGTGGGACAGTTCTTC. Full variable domain (remainder filled in from reference TRBV7-2 and TRBJ2-1): GAGVSQSPSNKVTEKGKDVELRCDPISGHTALYWYRQSLGQGLEFLIYFQGNSAPDKSGLPSDRFSAERTGGSVSTLTIQRTQQEDSAVYLCASSLNGPGVGQFFGPGTRLTVL.

The chain employs TRBV14 and TRBJ2-3; 8 bases align to TRBD2. Germline values: CDR1 SGHDN, CDR2 FVKESK. V gave up 1 base and J gave up 1 base; unmatched junction bases: 4. The CDR3 is made up of 16 amino acids. The CDR3 loop is CASSQVFGGGTDTQYF. In DNA form, the CDR3 reads TGTGCCAGCAGCCAAGTATTCGGGGGGGGCACAGATACGCAGTATTTT.

This clone was counted a few times. The rearrangement uses TRBV6-5 and TRBJ1-6, with D unclear. The CDR3 length is 13 residues. Germline V lookup: CDR1 MNHEY, CDR2 SVGAGI. Trimming left V 0 bases short and J 14 bases short, with 11 bases between. The DNA of the CDR3 is TGTGCCAGCAGTTACTCTCAGTTCAAGGCCCTCCACTTT. Its protein product is CASSYSQFKALHF.